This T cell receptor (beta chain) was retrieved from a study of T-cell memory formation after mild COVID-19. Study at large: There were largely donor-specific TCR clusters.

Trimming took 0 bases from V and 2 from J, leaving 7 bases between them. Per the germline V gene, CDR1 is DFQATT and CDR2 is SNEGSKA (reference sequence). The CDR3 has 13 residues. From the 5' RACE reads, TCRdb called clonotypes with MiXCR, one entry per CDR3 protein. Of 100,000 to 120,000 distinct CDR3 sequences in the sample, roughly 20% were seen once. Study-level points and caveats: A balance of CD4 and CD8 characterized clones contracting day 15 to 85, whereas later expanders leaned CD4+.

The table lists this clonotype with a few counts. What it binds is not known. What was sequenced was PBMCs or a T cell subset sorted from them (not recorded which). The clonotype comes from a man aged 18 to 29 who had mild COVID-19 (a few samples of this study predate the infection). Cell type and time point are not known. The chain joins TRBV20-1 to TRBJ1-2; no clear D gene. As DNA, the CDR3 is TGCAGTGCTAGAGATCTGGGAAACTATGGCTACACCTTC. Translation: CSARDLGNYGYTF.